Each of the 2 T cell receptor beta chains below was sequenced from the same sample in a study of shared clonotypes between healthy human individuals. The data were produced by immunoSEQ multiplex PCR, yet TCRdb's version contains in-frame clones alone and is incomplete. Among some 240,000 clones listed, 60% to 70% were seen once. Input material: memory CD4+ T cells sorted from blood. Noted subset: CD45RA-negative fraction. These receptors were taken from a young man in good health.

V is TRBV5-1 and J is TRBJ2-1; D could derive from TRBD1 or TRBD2 (5 bases each). The CDR3 loop spans 16 amino acids. Germline lookup yields CDR1 SGHRS and CDR2 YFSETQ. Trimming removed 1 base at V and 0 bases at J, with 11 bases between. The CDR3 coding sequence is TGCGCCAGCAGCTTGTGGGATGGGGGCTCCTACAATGAGCAGTTCTTC. Its translation is CASSLWDGGSYNEQFF.

The chain carries TRBV11-1 and TRBJ2-3; perhaps D is TRBD1 or TRBD2 (5 bases each). The CDR3 spans 15 residues. The germline V gene has CDR1 SGHAT and CDR2 FQDESV (reference sequence). Trimming removed 5 bases at V and 0 bases at J, with 12 bases between. DNA for the CDR3: TGTGCCAGCAGCACCGGGACGTCGAGCACAGATACGCAGTATTTT. Its translation: CASSTGTSSTDTQYF.